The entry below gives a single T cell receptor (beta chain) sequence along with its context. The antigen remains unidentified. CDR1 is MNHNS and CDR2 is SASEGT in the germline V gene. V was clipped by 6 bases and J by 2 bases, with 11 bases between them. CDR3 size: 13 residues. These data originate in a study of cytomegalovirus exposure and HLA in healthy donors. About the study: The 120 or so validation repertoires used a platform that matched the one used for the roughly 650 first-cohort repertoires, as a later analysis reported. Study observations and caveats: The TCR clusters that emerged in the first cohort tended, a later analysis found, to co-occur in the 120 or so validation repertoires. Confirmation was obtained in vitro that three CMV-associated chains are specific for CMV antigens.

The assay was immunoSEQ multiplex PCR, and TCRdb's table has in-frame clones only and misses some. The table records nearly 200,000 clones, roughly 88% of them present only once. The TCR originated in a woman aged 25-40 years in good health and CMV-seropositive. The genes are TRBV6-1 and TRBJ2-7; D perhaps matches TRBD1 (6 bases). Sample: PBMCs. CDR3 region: CASSPQGPYEQYF. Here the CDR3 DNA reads TGTGCCAGCAGCCCACAGGGTCCCTACGAGCAGTACTTC.